A single sample gave rise to the 20 T cell receptor beta chains below, sequenced in a study of response to subunit inactivated influenza vaccine. TCRdb reanalysed the RT-PCR reads using MiXCR and keeps one entry per CDR3 protein. The sample has over 150,000 distinct CDR3 sequences; 7.5% to 10% are singletons. Sequencing was performed on non-naive T cells sorted from PBMCs, taken on the day of vaccination. These receptors originate from a middle-aged man who received an inactivated influenza vaccine.

This clonotype appeared a few times. DNA of the CDR3: TGTGCCACCAGCGGACTAGCGGGAGGGGTTTGGGGCACAGATACGCAGTATTTT. Protein sequence: CATSGLAGGVWGTDTQYF. V gene TRBV15 combines with J gene TRBJ2-3, with 15 bases aligning to TRBD2. The CDR3 extends over 18 amino acids. V gave up 5 bases and J gave up 1 base; unmatched junction bases: 7. Germline V gene data show CDR1 as LNHNV and CDR2 as YYDKDF (reference sequence).

This clonotype was recorded a few times. The chain carries TRBV20-1 and TRBJ2-5; 9 bases are shared with TRBD2. The germline gives CDR1 DFQATT, CDR2 SNEGSKA (reference sequence). V lost 3 bases and J lost 1; bases outside the gene matches: 6. This CDR3 contains 15 residues. The CDR3 here is CSASRSGGFQETQYF. The DNA of the CDR3 is TGCAGTGCTAGCAGGAGCGGGGGGTTCCAAGAGACCCAGTACTTC.

This clonotype was detected only a few times. This chain connects TRBV6-1 to TRBJ2-2; no definite D call. Germline lookup yields CDR1 MNHNS and CDR2 SASEGT. This CDR3 has 13 amino acids. V was pared by 10 bases and J by 3 bases, with 12 bases between. CDR3 bases: TGTGCCACCCCGGGCAGTTACACCGGGGAGCTGTTTTTT. Translating gives CATPGSYTGELFF.

The sample holds a few counts of this clonotype. The chain employs TRBV7-9 and TRBJ2-1, with a tentative D call TRBD1 (6 bases). Germline CDR1 and CDR2: SEHNR and FQNEAQ (reference sequence). With 6 bases removed from V and 0 bases from J, the gap between germline ends came to 15 bases. The CDR3 runs to 16 residues. The CDR3 region has the DNA TGTGCCAGCAGTTCAGCTCAGGGGCCCTCCTACAATGAGCAGTTCTTC. Its protein product is CASSSAQGPSYNEQFF.

This clonotype was seen only a few times. The chain is built from TRBV18 and TRBJ2-7; tentative D call: TRBD1 (6 bases). The CDR3 sequence is 13 residues long. V shed 2 bases and J shed 6 bases, with 11 bases lying between them. In germline, CDR1 is KGHSH, CDR2 LQKENI. The CDR3: CASSPAGVGEQYF. CDR3 nucleotide sequence: TGTGCCAGCTCACCAGCAGGGGTAGGCGAGCAGTACTTC. Supplemented by reference TRBV18 and TRBJ2-7, the full variable domain reads NAGVMQNPRHLVRRRGQEARLRCSPMKGHSHVYWYRQLPEEGLKFMVYLQKENIIDESGMPKERFSAEFPKEGPSILRIQQVVRGDSAAYFCASSPAGVGEQYFGPGTRLTVT.

Many counts were recorded for this clonotype. The chain recombines TRBV29-1 with TRBJ2-2, with 9 bases matching TRBD2. J was trimmed by 1 base and V by 1 base; bases with no gene match: 4. The germline V gene has CDR1 SQVTM and CDR2 ANQGSEA. The CDR3 contains 16 residues. The CDR3 loop is CSVEGLAGLNTGELFF. The DNA of the CDR3 is TGCAGCGTTGAAGGTCTAGCGGGACTGAACACCGGGGAGCTGTTTTTT.

This clonotype was detected ten times or more. CDR3 region: CASGYRGGSYEQYF. CDR3 nucleotides: TGTGCCAGCGGATACAGGGGAGGCTCCTACGAGCAGTACTTC. The V and J genes are TRBV28 and TRBJ2-7, with D possibly being TRBD1 (7 bases). The germline V gene has CDR1 MDHEN and CDR2 SYDVKM. This CDR3 comprises 14 residues. The germline V and J ends were trimmed by 8 bases and 0 bases, with 14 bases remaining between them.

This clonotype was picked up a small number of times. The chain couples TRBV20-1 to TRBJ2-5; perhaps TRBD2 as D (7 bases). The length of the CDR3 is 14 residues. The ends were cut back, 5 bases at V and 5 bases at J, with 18 bases in the middle. CDR1 and CDR2 from the germline V gene are DFQATT and SNEGSKA (reference sequence). The CDR3 sequence is CSAPMGGPSETQYF. For the CDR3, the DNA is TGCAGTGCTCCCATGGGGGGGCCATCGGAGACCCAGTACTTC.

The chain is built from TRBV7-2 and TRBJ1-5; D uncertain. The V end was cut by 1 base, the J end by 0 bases, with 4 bases between. The CDR3 is 14 residues long. CDR1 SGHTA and CDR2 FQGNSA come from the germline V gene. CDR3 region: CASSLVPSNQPQHF. The CDR3 DNA sequence: TGTGCCAGCAGCTTAGTTCCTAGCAATCAGCCCCAGCATTTT.

This chain connects TRBV28 to TRBJ1-5; D remains unclear. The V gene's germline CDR1 is MDHEN and CDR2 SYDVKM. The length of the CDR3 is 14 residues. V was shortened by 3 bases and J by 3 bases, with 9 bases between the two germline ends. The chain's CDR3 is CASSFVTDNQPQHF. As DNA, the CDR3 is TGTGCCAGCAGTTTTGTTACAGACAATCAGCCCCAGCATTTT.

This clonotype has a handful of counts. V gene TRBV7-2 combines with J gene TRBJ2-3; no reliable D call. Germline CDR1 is SGHTA and CDR2 is FQGNSA. This CDR3 is 14 amino acids long. Trimming shortened V by 1 base and J by 4 bases, and 9 bases separated the two germline ends. The CDR3 nucleotides read TGTGCCAGCAGCTTAGGTGTATCCGCAGATACGCAGTATTTT. It codes for CASSLGVSADTQYF.

This clonotype has ten or more counts. The V call is TRBV5-1, the J call TRBJ2-3; 10 bases agree with TRBD2. The CDR3 is 15 amino acids. The trim removed 2 bases at V and 5 bases at J, leaving 5 bases unmatched. Germline CDR1 reads SGHRS; CDR2 reads YFSETQ. DNA of the CDR3: TGCGCCAGCAGCTTAGCGGGAGGGCCGGGAGATACGCAGTATTTT. Its protein is CASSLAGGPGDTQYF.

This rearrangement joins TRBV20-1 to TRBJ2-7; 11 bases are a match to TRBD1. The J segment lost 4 bases and the V segment lost 8 bases, leaving 7 bases of the junction unmatched. This CDR3 region has 13 residues. CDR1 and CDR2 (germline): DFQATT, SNEGSKA (reference sequence). CDR3 in amino acids: CSSPGQGAYEQYF. The CDR3, as DNA: TGCAGTTCGCCCGGACAGGGGGCTTACGAGCAGTACTTC.

The chain combines TRBV12-3 or TRBV12-4 with TRBJ2-7, with 8 bases that match TRBD1. CDR3 length equals 14 residues. Trimming cost V 8 bases and J 1 base; bases outside gene matches: 7. Written as DNA, the CDR3 is TGTGCCAGCCAAAGACAGGGGCAGTCCTACGAGCAGTACTTC. Translating it yields CASQRQGQSYEQYF.

The J gene is TRBJ2-7, the V gene TRBV9; D is unclear. Between the trimmed V and J ends, which lost 0 bases and 2 bases, there was a span of 9 bases. From germline, CDR1 is SGDLS and CDR2 YYNGEE. The CDR3 has 14 residues. CDR3 in amino acids: CASSVAGLPYEQYF. The CDR3 DNA is TGTGCCAGCAGCGTAGCGGGCCTACCCTACGAGCAGTACTTC.

This clonotype was seen repeatedly, ten times or more. V and J are TRBV18 and TRBJ2-1, with D possibly being TRBD2 (6 bases). The CDR3 runs to 17 residues. Between the trimmed V and J ends, which lost 3 bases and 0 bases, there was a span of 15 bases. From germline, CDR1 is KGHSH and CDR2 LQKENI. CDR3 loop: CASSPMLAASSYNEQFF. CDR3 DNA sequence: TGTGCCAGCTCACCTATGTTAGCGGCCAGCTCCTACAATGAGCAGTTCTTC.

The table lists this clonotype with a few counts. The chain employs TRBV10-1 and TRBJ1-1, with D unclear. CDR3 length: 15 residues. Germline CDR1 reads WNHNN; CDR2 reads SYGVQD (reference sequence). The germline V and J ends were trimmed by 0 bases and 3 bases, with 11 bases remaining between them. The CDR3 region has the DNA TGCGCCAGCAGTGAGTCGATTTCCGGGGACACTGAAGCTTTCTTT. As protein: CASSESISGDTEAFF.

This clonotype was seen a handful of times. The chain couples TRBV9 to TRBJ2-3; TRBD1 aligns across 9 bases. This CDR3 has 17 amino acids. Unmatched junction bases numbered 9, after V lost 0 bases and J lost 4 bases. Germline-derived CDR1 and CDR2 are SGDLS and YYNGEE. The CDR3 region has the DNA TGTGCCAGCAGCGTAGCCCTGGGGGGACAGGGTGCAGATACGCAGTATTTT. Translation: CASSVALGGQGADTQYF.

This clonotype was counted between two and nine times. The V and J genes are TRBV5-1 and TRBJ2-1; 8 bases align to TRBD1. J was trimmed by 2 bases and V by 5 bases; bases with no gene match: 6. The germline V gene encodes CDR1 SGHRS and CDR2 YFSETQ. The CDR3 has 15 residues. CDR3 sequence reads: CASSSGTGAYNEQFF. As DNA, the CDR3 is TGCGCCAGCAGTTCAGGGACAGGAGCCTACAATGAGCAGTTCTTC.

The rearrangement uses TRBV20-1 and TRBJ2-7, with D perhaps matching TRBD1 (5 bases). Trimming took 0 bases from V and 0 from J, leaving 15 bases between them. The V gene's germline CDR1 is DFQATT and CDR2 SNEGSKA (reference sequence). There are 16 residues in the CDR3. CDR3 DNA: TGCAGTGCTAGAGATAGTGGGGCGGACCCCTCCTACGAGCAGTACTTC. Amino acid sequence: CSARDSGADPSYEQYF.